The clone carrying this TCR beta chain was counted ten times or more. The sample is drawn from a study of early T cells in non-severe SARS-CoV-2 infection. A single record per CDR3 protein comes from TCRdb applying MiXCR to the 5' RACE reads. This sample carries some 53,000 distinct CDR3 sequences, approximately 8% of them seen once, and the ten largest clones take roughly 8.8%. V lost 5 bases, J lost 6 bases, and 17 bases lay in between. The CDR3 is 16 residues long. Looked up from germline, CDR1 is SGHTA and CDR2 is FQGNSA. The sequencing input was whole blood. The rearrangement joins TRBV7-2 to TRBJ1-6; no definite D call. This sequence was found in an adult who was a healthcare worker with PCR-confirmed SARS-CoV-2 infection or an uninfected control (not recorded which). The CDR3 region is CASSVAPGSANSPLHF. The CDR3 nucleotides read TGTGCCAGCAGCGTTGCACCGGGATCGGCTAATTCACCCCTCCACTTT. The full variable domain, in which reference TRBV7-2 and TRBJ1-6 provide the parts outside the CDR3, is GAGVSQSPSNKVTEKGKDVELRCDPISGHTALYWYRQSLGQGLEFLIYFQGNSAPDKSGLPSDRFSAERTGGSVSTLTIQRTQQEDSAVYLCASSVAPGSANSPLHFGNGTRLTVT.